The 28 T cell receptor beta chains given below trace back to one sample, sequenced in a study of response to subunit inactivated influenza vaccine. One entry per CDR3 protein results from TCRdb running MiXCR on the RT-PCR reads. The sample lists 700,000 to 800,000 distinct CDR3 sequences, around a sixth occurring once. The sample here was PBMCs from blood, taken around 5 days after vaccination. Source of these receptors: a man aged 50-60 years who received an inactivated influenza vaccine.

In its sample, this clonotype was seen a few times. The chain uses TRBV6-5 and TRBJ2-7; D perhaps matches TRBD1 (5 bases). Trimming took off 4 bases at V and 2 bases at J, with 15 bases between the two ends. The CDR3 spans 15 residues. Germline CDR1 is MNHEY and CDR2 is SVGAGI. The CDR3 protein is CASSLREGATYEQYF. In DNA, the CDR3 is TGTGCCAGCAGTTTAAGGGAAGGGGCTACCTACGAGCAGTACTTC.

This sequence joins TRBV9 and TRBJ2-5; tentative D call: TRBD2 (7 bases). Between the trimmed V and J ends, which lost 0 bases and 4 bases, there was a span of 13 bases. The germline V gene encodes CDR1 SGDLS and CDR2 YYNGEE. The CDR3 length is 15 residues. CDR3 coding DNA: TGTGCCAGCAGCGTAGGGGTGGGGGGGCTAGAGACCCAGTACTTC. Amino acids: CASSVGVGGLETQYF.

This clonotype was picked up a small number of times. The rearrangement links TRBV20-1 to TRBJ2-7, with D unresolved. The CDR3 is 13 amino acids. The germline V gene has CDR1 DFQATT and CDR2 SNEGSKA (reference sequence). V lost 3 bases and J 0 bases, leaving 9 bases between the germline ends. CDR3 residues: CSARTYSSYEQYF. The CDR3 DNA sequence: TGCAGTGCTAGGACTTATAGCTCCTACGAGCAGTACTTC.

In its sample, this clonotype was seen a few times. The chain carries TRBV7-9 and TRBJ2-5; TRBD1 or TRBD2 may be the D gene (5 bases each). Trimming shortened V by 7 bases and J by 3 bases, and 12 bases separated the two germline ends. Germline CDR1 and CDR2: SEHNR and FQNEAQ (reference sequence). The CDR3 covers 13 residues. The CDR3 is CASNRGREETQYF. As DNA, the CDR3 is TGTGCCAGCAATAGGGGACGCGAAGAGACCCAGTACTTC.

This chain uses TRBV7-9 with TRBJ1-2; a possible D gene is TRBD1 (5 bases). The CDR3 has 16 residues. V lost 5 bases, J lost 2 bases, and 18 bases lay in between. In germline, CDR1 is SEHNR, CDR2 FQNEAQ (reference sequence). The CDR3 DNA reads TGTGCCAGCAGCCCGGGAACGGGCAGGGACAACTATGGCTACACCTTC. Protein product: CASSPGTGRDNYGYTF.

This clonotype was picked up a small number of times. The chain is built from TRBV30 and TRBJ2-7; 7 positions match TRBD2. Germline CDR1 and CDR2: GTSNPN and SVGIG (reference sequence). V lost 0 bases to trimming and J lost 2 bases; unmatched junction nucleotides: 4. The CDR3 runs 14 residues. CDR3 bases: TGTGCCTGGAGTGTGGGGGGGGTGACCTACGAGCAGTACTTC. The encoded protein is CAWSVGGVTYEQYF.

This clonotype turned up a few times. The rearrangement uses TRBV10-3 and TRBJ1-5; no firm D call. V was cut by 0 bases and J by 4 bases, with 10 bases left in between. The CDR3 length is 15 residues. Germline V gene data show CDR1 as ENHRY and CDR2 as SYGVKD. CDR3 nucleotides: TGTGCCATCAGTGAGTCACCGGCAGGTAATCAGCCCCAGCATTTT. This codes for CAISESPAGNQPQHF.

There are many counts of this clonotype. V gene TRBV4-3 combines with J gene TRBJ2-4; no definite D call. V lost 3 bases and J lost 5, with 14 bases in between. In germline, CDR1 is LGHNA, CDR2 YSLEER. The CDR3 sequence is 15 residues long. CDR3 amino acids: CASSQYRSWENIQYF. For the CDR3, the DNA is TGCGCCAGCAGCCAGTATCGGTCTTGGGAAAACATTCAGTACTTC.

CDR3 sequence: CSARGFVGTEAFF. The CDR3, as DNA: TGCAGTGCTAGGGGCTTTGTGGGGACTGAAGCTTTCTTT. The genes are TRBV20-1 and TRBJ1-1, with D hard to call. CDR3 length: 13 residues. V was trimmed by 3 bases and J by 5 bases, leaving 13 bases between them. Per the germline V gene, CDR1 is DFQATT and CDR2 is SNEGSKA (reference sequence).

This clonotype was observed a handful of times. The chain recombines TRBV20-1 with TRBJ2-7; a weak D match, TRBD1 (6 bases). The length of the CDR3 is 16 residues. The germline gives CDR1 DFQATT, CDR2 SNEGSKA (reference sequence). V lost 1 base to trimming and J lost 3 bases, with 19 bases between them. CDR3 nucleotides: TGCAGTGCTAGAGTGGTTGCAGGGGACCCGAACTACGAGCAGTACTTC. Translation gives CSARVVAGDPNYEQYF.

This clonotype was picked up a small number of times. Here the CDR3 DNA reads TGTGCCAGCAGCTTGGCGGTGGCTGGGGGCTATGGCTACACCTTC. Translated, it gives CASSLAVAGGYGYTF. The J gene is TRBJ1-2, the V gene TRBV5-5, with a weak D call TRBD1 (5 bases). The CDR3 sequence is 15 residues long. Germline V gene sequence: CDR1 SGHKS, CDR2 YYEKEE (reference sequence). V was cut by 0 bases and J by 4 bases, with 13 bases left in between.

This clonotype was detected ten times or more. The chain uses TRBV20-1 and TRBJ2-1; D is possibly TRBD1 (6 bases). Trimming cost V 3 bases and J 6 bases, with 6 bases left between them. Germline V CDR1 and CDR2: DFQATT, SNEGSKA (reference sequence). This CDR3 region has 11 residues. CDR3 in DNA: TGCAGTGCTAGCAGGGGCAATGAGCAGTTCTTC. Translated, it gives CSASRGNEQFF.

This clonotype has only a few counts. The chain carries TRBV9 and TRBJ1-1; D gene uncertain. This CDR3 has 12 amino acids. Trimming took 0 bases from V and 6 from J, leaving 6 bases between them. CDR1 and CDR2 from the germline V gene are SGDLS and YYNGEE. This CDR3 reads CASSVVNSEAFF. The CDR3 DNA sequence: TGTGCCAGCAGCGTAGTAAATTCTGAAGCTTTCTTT.

This clonotype was seen a few times. CDR3 region: CASSVVGIGTQLNTEAFF. DNA for the CDR3: TGTGCCAGCAGCGTAGTCGGGATAGGGACACAATTGAACACTGAAGCTTTCTTT. V gene TRBV9 combines with J gene TRBJ1-1; D is perhaps TRBD1 (6 bases). Trimming removed 0 bases at V and 0 bases at J, with 18 bases between. Germline-derived CDR1 and CDR2 are SGDLS and YYNGEE. The CDR3 runs 18 residues.

This chain connects TRBV6-5 to TRBJ1-2; 7 bases map to TRBD1. V was pared by 2 bases and J by 1 base, with 4 bases of the junction left unmatched. This CDR3 has 15 residues. Germline V gene lookup returns CDR1 MNHEY and CDR2 SVGAGI. The CDR3 nucleotides read TGTGCCAGCAGTTACCTGGACAGGATTAACTATGGCTACACCTTC. Its protein product is CASSYLDRINYGYTF.

This chain uses TRBV11-1 with TRBJ2-5; D is perhaps TRBD1 or TRBD2 (6 bases each). CDR1 and CDR2 (germline): SGHAT, FQDESV (reference sequence). CDR3 length equals 18 residues. Trimming removed 2 bases at V and 1 base at J, with 20 bases between. CDR3 in DNA: TGTGCCAGCAGCTTATCGGTTCGCTCCAGGGGAGGCCAAGAGACCCAGTACTTC. This translates into CASSLSVRSRGGQETQYF.

The chain couples TRBV3-1 to TRBJ2-7, with TRBD2 identical over 9 bases. J lost 4 bases, V lost 2 bases, and 9 bases had no gene match. The V gene's germline CDR1 is LGHDT and CDR2 YNNKEL (reference sequence). The CDR3 totals 16 residues. The CDR3 DNA follows: TGTGCCAGCAGCCAACAAAGTCTAGCGGGAATGTACGAGCAGTACTTC. Residues: CASSQQSLAGMYEQYF.

This clonotype was found many times. The rearrangement links TRBV7-2 to TRBJ2-3, with 13 positions matching TRBD2. The J segment lost 6 bases and the V segment lost 6 bases, leaving 9 bases of the junction unmatched. Germline V gene data show CDR1 as SGHTA and CDR2 as FQGNSA. The CDR3 sequence is 16 residues long. The CDR3 DNA sequence: TGTGCCAGCAGATTCCTCCGGACTAGCGGGAGTGATACGCAGTATTTT. This translates into CASRFLRTSGSDTQYF.

The chain recombines TRBV12-3 or TRBV12-4 with TRBJ1-4; D may be TRBD1 (6 bases). The V end was cut by 6 bases, the J end by 8 bases, with 16 bases between. The CDR3 loop spans 14 amino acids. The chain's CDR3 is CASSPGQQGEKLFF. In DNA, the CDR3 is TGTGCCAGCAGCCCAGGACAGCAAGGGGAAAAACTGTTTTTT.

The table lists this clonotype with a few counts. V usage is TRBV14 and J usage is TRBJ1-6; D gene ambiguous. Germline CDR1 reads SGHDN; CDR2 reads FVKESK. Trimming pared 1 base from V and 10 bases from J, leaving 5 bases between. CDR3 size: 12 residues. CDR3 residues: CASSQARSPLHF. The CDR3 DNA sequence: TGTGCCAGCAGCCAAGCTCGATCACCCCTCCACTTT.

This clonotype was counted between two and nine times. The chain has TRBV20-1 and TRBJ2-7; TRBD2 matches 8 bases. Unmatched junction bases numbered 7, after V lost 6 bases and J lost 0 bases. CDR1 is DFQATT, CDR2 SNEGSKA, per germline (reference sequence). The CDR3 has 14 residues. The CDR3 DNA reads as TGCAGTGCATCCGGGACTAGGAACTCCTACGAGCAGTACTTC. Residues: CSASGTRNSYEQYF.

The chain uses TRBV24-1 and TRBJ1-2, with 8 bases matching TRBD1. Germline V lookup: CDR1 KGHDR, CDR2 SFDVKD. CDR3 length equals 14 residues. The J segment lost 4 bases and the V segment lost 1 base, leaving 1 base of the junction unmatched. The CDR3 DNA reads as TGTGCCACCAGTGATTTCGACAGGGGCTATGGCTACACCTTC. Translated, it gives CATSDFDRGYGYTF.

The V call is TRBV10-3, the J call TRBJ2-7, with 7 bases aligning to TRBD2. The CDR3 sequence is 16 residues long. Germline lookup yields CDR1 ENHRY and CDR2 SYGVKD. Trimming cost V 7 bases and J 1 base; bases outside gene matches: 13. The DNA for the CDR3 is TGTGCCATCACAACCCTCGAGTCTAGCGGATCCTACGAGCAGTACTTC. Translating it yields CAITTLESSGSYEQYF.

This clonotype occurred many times. The chain uses TRBV6-2 or TRBV6-3 and TRBJ2-1; no reliable D call. The CDR3 runs 12 residues. Germline V gene data show CDR1 as MNHEY and CDR2 as SVGEGT. The V gene lost 0 bases and the J gene lost 10 bases, with 7 bases spanning the gap. The chain's CDR3 is CASSYSGREQFF. The CDR3 DNA follows: TGTGCCAGCAGTTACTCGGGCAGGGAGCAGTTCTTC.

This clonotype was recorded at least ten times. J is TRBJ1-5 and V is TRBV12-3 or TRBV12-4; the D gene is possibly TRBD1 (6 bases). The CDR3 contains 14 residues. Trimming cost V 6 bases and J 7 bases, with 16 bases left between them. The CDR3 protein is CASSRDTRVQPQHF. In nucleotides, the CDR3 is TGTGCCAGCAGCCGGGACACCCGAGTCCAGCCCCAGCATTTT.

This clonotype was observed a few times. The CDR3 spells CASSISRGEQYF. The CDR3 DNA follows: TGTGCCAGCAGCATTTCCAGGGGCGAGCAGTACTTC. The rearrangement uses TRBV11-2 and TRBJ2-7, with D possibly being TRBD1 (6 bases). Trimming took off 5 bases at V and 6 bases at J, with 11 bases between the two ends. Germline CDR1 reads SGHAT; CDR2 reads FQNNGV. The CDR3 is made up of 12 amino acids.

The rearrangement joins TRBV7-6 to TRBJ2-5, with TRBD2 matching 9 bases. The ends lost 2 bases at V and 2 bases at J; junction bases unmatched: 3. Looked up from germline, CDR1 is SGHVS and CDR2 is FNYEAQ. The CDR3 covers 15 residues. DNA for the CDR3: TGTGCCAGCAGCTTAATTAGCGGGGGACAAGAGACCCAGTACTTC. It encodes CASSLISGGQETQYF.

V usage is TRBV19 and J usage is TRBJ2-6, with D possibly being TRBD1 (5 bases). Germline assignment: CDR1 LNHDA and CDR2 SQIVND (reference sequence). The CDR3 has 17 amino acids. V was shortened by 6 bases and J by 1 base, with 16 bases between the two germline ends. This chain's CDR3 is CASSLGAVRSGANVLTF. The DNA for the CDR3 is TGTGCCAGTAGCCTTGGGGCAGTAAGGTCTGGGGCCAACGTCCTGACTTTC.